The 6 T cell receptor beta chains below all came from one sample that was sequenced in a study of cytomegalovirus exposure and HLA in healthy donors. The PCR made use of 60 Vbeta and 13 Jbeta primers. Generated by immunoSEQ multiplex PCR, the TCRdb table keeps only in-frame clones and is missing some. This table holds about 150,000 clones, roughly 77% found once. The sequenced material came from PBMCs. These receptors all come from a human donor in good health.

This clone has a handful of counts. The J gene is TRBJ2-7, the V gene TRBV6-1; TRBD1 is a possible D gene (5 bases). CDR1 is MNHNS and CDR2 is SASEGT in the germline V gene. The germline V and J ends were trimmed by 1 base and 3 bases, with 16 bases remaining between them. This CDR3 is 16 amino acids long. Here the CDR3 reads CASSEGLRQNLYEQYF. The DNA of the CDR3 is TGTGCCAGCAGTGAAGGGTTAAGACAGAACCTCTACGAGCAGTACTTC.

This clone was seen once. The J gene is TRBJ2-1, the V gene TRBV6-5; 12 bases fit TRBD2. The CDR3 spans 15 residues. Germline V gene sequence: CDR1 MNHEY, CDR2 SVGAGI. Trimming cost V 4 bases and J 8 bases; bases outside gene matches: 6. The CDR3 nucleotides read TGTGCCAGCAGTTCCGGACTAGCGGGACGCGATGAGCAGTTCTTC. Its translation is CASSSGLAGRDEQFF.

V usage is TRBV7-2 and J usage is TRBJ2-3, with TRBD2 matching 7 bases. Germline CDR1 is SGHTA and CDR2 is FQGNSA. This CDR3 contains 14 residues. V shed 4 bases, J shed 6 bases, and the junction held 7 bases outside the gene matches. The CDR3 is CASSSRLAGDTQYF. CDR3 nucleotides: TGTGCCAGCAGCTCACGACTAGCCGGCGATACGCAGTATTTT.

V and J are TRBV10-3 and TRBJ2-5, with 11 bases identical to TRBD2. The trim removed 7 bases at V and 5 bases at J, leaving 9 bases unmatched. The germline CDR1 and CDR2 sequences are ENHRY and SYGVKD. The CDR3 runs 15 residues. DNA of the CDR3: TGTGCCATCAAGGGTAGCGGGGGGGCCGGTGAGACCCAGTACTTC. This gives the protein CAIKGSGGAGETQYF.

CDR3 amino acids: CASSLAASGGLYEQYF. Here the CDR3 DNA reads TGTGCCAGCAGCTTAGCGGCTAGCGGGGGCCTCTACGAGCAGTACTTC. The V and J genes are TRBV7-6 and TRBJ2-7, with TRBD2 matching over 10 bases. Trimming cost V 0 bases and J 3 bases; bases outside gene matches: 5. The CDR3 consists of 16 residues. In germline, CDR1 is SGHVS, CDR2 FNYEAQ.

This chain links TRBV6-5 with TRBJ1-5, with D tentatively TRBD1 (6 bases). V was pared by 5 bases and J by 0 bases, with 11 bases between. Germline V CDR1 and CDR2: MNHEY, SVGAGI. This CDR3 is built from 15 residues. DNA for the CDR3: TGTGCCAGCAGTACCCGGACAGATAGCAATCAGCCCCAGCATTTT. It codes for CASSTRTDSNQPQHF.